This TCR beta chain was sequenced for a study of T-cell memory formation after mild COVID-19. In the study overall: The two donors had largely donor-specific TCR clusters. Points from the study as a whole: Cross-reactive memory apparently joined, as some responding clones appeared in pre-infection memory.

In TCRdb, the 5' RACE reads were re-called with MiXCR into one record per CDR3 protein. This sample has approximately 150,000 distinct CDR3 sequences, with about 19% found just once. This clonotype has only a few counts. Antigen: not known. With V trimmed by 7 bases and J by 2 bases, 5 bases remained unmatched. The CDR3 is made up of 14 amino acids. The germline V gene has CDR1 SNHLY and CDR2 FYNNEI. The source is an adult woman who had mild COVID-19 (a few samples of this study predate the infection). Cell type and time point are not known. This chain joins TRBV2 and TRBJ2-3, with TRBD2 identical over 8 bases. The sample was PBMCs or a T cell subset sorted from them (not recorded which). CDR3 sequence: CASKLAGPTDTQYF. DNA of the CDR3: TGTGCCAGCAAATTAGCGGGGCCCACAGATACGCAGTATTTT.